This T cell receptor beta chain originates from a study of cytomegalovirus exposure and HLA in healthy donors. There are 13 residues in the CDR3. Germline CDR1 and CDR2: MGHRA and YSYEKL. The V and J ends lost 2 bases and 2 bases respectively, with 7 bases between them. PCR was performed using 60 Vbeta and 13 Jbeta primers. The data were produced by immunoSEQ multiplex PCR, yet TCRdb's version contains in-frame clones alone and is incomplete. This table holds about 240,000 clones, over 70% found once. The sequence was obtained from a woman aged 60-75 years in good health and CMV-seropositive. The sample comprised PBMCs. V is TRBV4-1 and J is TRBJ2-7; weak D call: TRBD1 (6 bases). Here the CDR3 reads CASSQWTAYEQYF. CDR3 coding DNA: TGCGCCAGCAGCCAATGGACAGCCTACGAGCAGTACTTC.